These T cell receptor beta chains were read from a single sample in a study of blood T cell repertoires in COVID-19. Data came from immunoSEQ multiplex PCR; TCRdb stores just in-frame clones and leaves some out. Altogether tens of thousands of clones are present, 70% to 90% being singletons, with the ten largest covering about 14%. Sequenced: peripheral blood. The receptor set was obtained from a human donor in a cohort sampled during active COVID-19. CDR3s include the opening cysteine and the closing phenylalanine or tryptophan. D genes are given only for firm matches. Rows may omit the clone size; those that give it use once, few, many or a size class.

TRBV4-1,.,.,TRBJ2-7,CASSQGGQHEQYF,TGCGCCAGCAGCCAAGGAGGACAGCACGAGCAGTACTTC
TRBV7-8,TRBD1,.,TRBJ1-2,CASSLGSGTGVIGYTF,TGTGCCAGCAGCTTAGGCTCTGGAACAGGGGTTATCGGCTACACCTTC
TRBV5-4,TRBD2,.,TRBJ2-1,CASSPGGSGRSSSYNEQFF,TGTGCCAGCAGCCCAGGTGGTAGCGGGAGGTCAAGCTCCTACAATGAGCAGTTCTTC
TRBV27,TRBD1,.,TRBJ1-1,CASSSASGGSTEAFF,TGTGCCAGCAGTTCGGCGTCAGGGGGGTCCACTGAAGCTTTCTTT
TRBV7-2,.,.,TRBJ2-5,CASSSLETQYF,TGTGCCAGCAGCTCCCTGGAGACCCAGTACTTC
TRBV4-3,.,.,TRBJ1-2,CASSQDRGYGYTF,TGCGCCAGCAGCCAAGATCGGGGGTATGGCTACACCTTC
TRBV7-6,TRBD2,.,TRBJ2-5,CASSSGLAGVETQYF,TGTGCCAGCAGCTCCGGACTAGCGGGAGTAGAGACCCAGTACTTC
TRBV28,.,.,TRBJ2-7,CASKEGSSYEQYF,TGTGCCAGCAAGGAGGGAAGCTCCTACGAGCAGTACTTC
TRBV28,.,few,TRBJ1-6,CASSLYRDNSPLHF,TGTGCCAGCAGTTTGTACAGGGACAATTCACCCCTCCACTTT
TRBV6-2/TRBV6-3,TRBD1,.,TRBJ1-2,CASSYSHRQGRNGYTF,TGTGCCAGCAGTTACTCTCATCGACAGGGGCGGAATGGCTACACCTTC
TRBV28,.,.,TRBJ2-1,CASSLYPGQGYGLANPDSYNEQFF,TGTGCCAGCAGTTTATATCCGGGACAGGGGTACGGACTAGCGAATCCGGACTCCTACAATGAGCAGTTCTTC